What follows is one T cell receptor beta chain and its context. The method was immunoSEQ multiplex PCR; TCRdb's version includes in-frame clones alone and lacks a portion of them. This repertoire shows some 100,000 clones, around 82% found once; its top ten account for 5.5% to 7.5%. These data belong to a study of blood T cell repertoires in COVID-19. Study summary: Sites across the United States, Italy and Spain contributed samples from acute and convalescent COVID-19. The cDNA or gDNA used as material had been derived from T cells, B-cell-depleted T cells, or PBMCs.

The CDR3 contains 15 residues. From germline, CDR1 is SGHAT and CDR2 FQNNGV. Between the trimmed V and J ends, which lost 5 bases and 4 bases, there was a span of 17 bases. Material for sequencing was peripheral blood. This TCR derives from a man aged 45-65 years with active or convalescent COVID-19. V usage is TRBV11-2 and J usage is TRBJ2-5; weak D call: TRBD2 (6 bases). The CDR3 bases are TGTGCCAGCAGCATCTCTAGCGTTCGGGGAGAGACCCAGTACTTC. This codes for CASSISSVRGETQYF.